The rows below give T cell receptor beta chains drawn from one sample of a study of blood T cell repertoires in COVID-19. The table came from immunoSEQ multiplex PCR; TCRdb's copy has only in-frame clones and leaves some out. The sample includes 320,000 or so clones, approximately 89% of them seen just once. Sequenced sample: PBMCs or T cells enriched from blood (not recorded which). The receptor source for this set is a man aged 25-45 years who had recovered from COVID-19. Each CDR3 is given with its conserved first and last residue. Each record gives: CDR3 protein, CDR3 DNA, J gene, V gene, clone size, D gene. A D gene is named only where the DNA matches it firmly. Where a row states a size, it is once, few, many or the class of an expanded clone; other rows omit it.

CDR3 protein: CASSPGTSGGETQYF; CDR3 DNA: TGTGCCAGCAGCCCCGGGACTAGCGGGGGGGAGACCCAGTACTTC; J gene: TRBJ2-5; V gene: TRBV11-1; clone size: NA; D gene: TRBD2
CDR3 protein: CAWSYDRGEQYF; CDR3 DNA: TGTGCCTGGAGCTACGACAGGGGCGAGCAGTACTTC; J gene: TRBJ2-7; V gene: TRBV30; clone size: NA; D gene: TRBD1
CDR3 protein: CASSPASAEETQYF; CDR3 DNA: TGTGCCAGCTCACCAGCTAGCGCAGAAGAGACCCAGTACTTC; J gene: TRBJ2-5; V gene: TRBV18; clone size: NA; D gene: NA
CDR3 protein: CASSQLERGRYNEQFF; CDR3 DNA: TGTGCCAGCAGTCAACTGGAGAGGGGGCGATACAATGAGCAGTTCTTC; J gene: TRBJ2-1; V gene: TRBV11-3; clone size: NA; D gene: TRBD1
CDR3 protein: CASRTTGADYGYTF; CDR3 DNA: TGTGCCAGCAGGACAACAGGGGCTGACTATGGCTACACCTTC; J gene: TRBJ1-2; V gene: TRBV5-5; clone size: NA; D gene: TRBD1
CDR3 protein: CASSHGTGAKGANYGYTF; CDR3 DNA: TGTGCCAGCAGCCATGGGACAGGGGCCAAGGGAGCTAACTATGGCTACACCTTC; J gene: TRBJ1-2; V gene: TRBV3-1/TRBV3-2; clone size: NA; D gene: TRBD1
CDR3 protein: CAISERDSSLVQYF; CDR3 DNA: TGTGCCATCAGTGAGCGGGACTCCTCTCTGGTGCAGTATTTT; J gene: TRBJ2-3; V gene: TRBV10-3; clone size: NA; D gene: NA
CDR3 protein: CASSHGIAGGGNEQYF; CDR3 DNA: TGTGCCAGCAGTCACGGGATAGCGGGGGGCGGAAACGAGCAGTACTTC; J gene: TRBJ2-7; V gene: TRBV4-2; clone size: NA; D gene: TRBD2
CDR3 protein: CAWKGLGGGIDTQYF; CDR3 DNA: TGTGCCTGGAAAGGCCTTGGTGGGGGGATAGATACGCAGTATTTT; J gene: TRBJ2-3; V gene: TRBV30; clone size: NA; D gene: NA
CDR3 protein: CASSHVATEAFF; CDR3 DNA: TGTGCCAGCTCTCACGTAGCGACTGAAGCTTTCTTT; J gene: TRBJ1-1; V gene: TRBV18; clone size: NA; D gene: NA
CDR3 protein: CASSQGAGGPFNEQFF; CDR3 DNA: TGTGCCAGCAGCCAGGGAGCGGGGGGGCCTTTCAATGAGCAGTTCTTC; J gene: TRBJ2-1; V gene: TRBV4-2; clone size: NA; D gene: TRBD2
CDR3 protein: CASSLASTSGGQYQETQYF; CDR3 DNA: TGTGCCAGCAGCTTAGCGTCTACTAGCGGGGGGCAATACCAAGAGACCCAGTACTTC; J gene: TRBJ2-5; V gene: TRBV7-8; clone size: NA; D gene: TRBD2
CDR3 protein: CASSSDRGLLSSYEQYF; CDR3 DNA: TGCGCCAGCAGCTCCGACAGGGGGCTCTTAAGCTCCTACGAGCAGTACTTC; J gene: TRBJ2-7; V gene: TRBV10-2; clone size: NA; D gene: TRBD1
CDR3 protein: CASSRTGVETQYF; CDR3 DNA: TGTGCCAGTAGCAGGACGGGGGTGGAGACCCAGTACTTC; J gene: TRBJ2-5; V gene: TRBV19; clone size: many; D gene: NA
CDR3 protein: CASSPYTGRTEAFF; CDR3 DNA: TGTGCCAGCTCACCCTATACAGGGCGCACTGAAGCTTTCTTT; J gene: TRBJ1-1; V gene: TRBV18; clone size: NA; D gene: NA
CDR3 protein: CSVEGGQGANTQYF; CDR3 DNA: TGCAGCGTTGAAGGGGGACAGGGGGCGAATACGCAGTATTTT; J gene: TRBJ2-3; V gene: TRBV29-1; clone size: NA; D gene: TRBD1
CDR3 protein: CASSFLGGYGYTF; CDR3 DNA: TGTGCCAGCAGTTTTCTCGGGGGCTATGGCTACACCTTC; J gene: TRBJ1-2; V gene: TRBV12-3/TRBV12-4; clone size: NA; D gene: NA
CDR3 protein: CASSTSGGDYNEQFF; CDR3 DNA: TGTGCCAGCAGCACAAGCGGGGGCGACTACAATGAGCAGTTCTTC; J gene: TRBJ2-1; V gene: TRBV3-1/TRBV3-2; clone size: NA; D gene: TRBD2
CDR3 protein: CAISESANYGYTF; CDR3 DNA: TGTGCCATCAGTGAGTCGGCCAACTATGGCTACACCTTC; J gene: TRBJ1-2; V gene: TRBV10-3; clone size: NA; D gene: NA
CDR3 protein: CASSNGGYGYTF; CDR3 DNA: TGTGCCAGCAGCAATGGGGGGTATGGCTACACCTTC; J gene: TRBJ1-2; V gene: TRBV27; clone size: NA; D gene: NA
CDR3 protein: CASSVGGQQFF; CDR3 DNA: TGTGCCAGCAGCGTAGGAGGCCAGCAGTTCTTC; J gene: TRBJ2-1; V gene: TRBV9; clone size: NA; D gene: NA
CDR3 protein: CASSLMGDIRGNTIYF; CDR3 DNA: TGTGCCAGCAGCTTAATGGGGGACATTCGGGGAAACACCATATATTTT; J gene: TRBJ1-3; V gene: TRBV7-3; clone size: NA; D gene: NA
CDR3 protein: CASGLIGTSGFSYSYNEQFF; CDR3 DNA: TGTGCTAGTGGTTTGATTGGGACTAGCGGTTTTTCCTACTCCTACAATGAGCAGTTCTTC; J gene: TRBJ2-1; V gene: TRBV12-5; clone size: once; D gene: TRBD2
CDR3 protein: CASSLIPGENTEAFF; CDR3 DNA: TGCGCCAGCAGCTTGATCCCGGGAGAGAACACTGAAGCTTTCTTT; J gene: TRBJ1-1; V gene: TRBV5-1; clone size: NA; D gene: NA
CDR3 protein: CASSKGTELNEQYF; CDR3 DNA: TGTGCCAGTAGTAAAGGGACAGAACTAAACGAGCAGTACTTC; J gene: TRBJ2-7; V gene: TRBV19; clone size: NA; D gene: TRBD1
CDR3 protein: CASSLEPPGLAGGPTKETQYF; CDR3 DNA: TGCGCCAGCAGCTTGGAGCCCCCGGGACTAGCGGGGGGGCCCACGAAAGAGACCCAGTACTTC; J gene: TRBJ2-5; V gene: TRBV5-1; clone size: once; D gene: TRBD2
CDR3 protein: CASSFDRAQETQYF; CDR3 DNA: TGCGCCAGCAGCTTCGACAGGGCTCAAGAGACCCAGTACTTC; J gene: TRBJ2-5; V gene: TRBV5-1; clone size: once; D gene: TRBD1
CDR3 protein: CATSDWTGSNYGYTF; CDR3 DNA: TGTGCCACCAGTGATTGGACAGGGAGTAACTATGGCTACACCTTC; J gene: TRBJ1-2; V gene: TRBV24-1; clone size: NA; D gene: TRBD1
CDR3 protein: CASSRTGGTDTQYF; CDR3 DNA: TGCGCCAGCAGCCGGACAGGGGGCACAGATACGCAGTATTTT; J gene: TRBJ2-3; V gene: TRBV5-1; clone size: NA; D gene: TRBD1
CDR3 protein: CAWIDRGQETQYF; CDR3 DNA: TGTGCCTGGATTGACAGGGGCCAAGAGACCCAGTACTTC; J gene: TRBJ2-5; V gene: TRBV30; clone size: NA; D gene: TRBD1
CDR3 protein: CSVAFGAGVHEQYF; CDR3 DNA: TGCAGCGTGGCATTCGGGGCAGGGGTCCACGAGCAGTACTTC; J gene: TRBJ2-7; V gene: TRBV29-1; clone size: NA; D gene: NA
CDR3 protein: CASSQGQGARAFF; CDR3 DNA: TGTGCCAGCAGCCAAGGACAGGGGGCGAGGGCTTTCTTT; J gene: TRBJ1-1; V gene: TRBV7-3; clone size: few; D gene: TRBD1
CDR3 protein: CASSPASGGVTEAFF; CDR3 DNA: TGCGCCAGCAGCCCTGCCTCGGGGGGGGTCACTGAAGCTTTCTTT; J gene: TRBJ1-1; V gene: TRBV5-1; clone size: NA; D gene: NA
CDR3 protein: CASSIGLAGHYEQYF; CDR3 DNA: TGTGCCAGCAGCATAGGACTAGCGGGGCACTACGAGCAGTACTTC; J gene: TRBJ2-7; V gene: TRBV5-4; clone size: NA; D gene: TRBD2
CDR3 protein: CASSEARGVNYGYTF; CDR3 DNA: TGTGCCAGCAGTGAAGCGCGGGGGGTTAACTATGGCTACACCTTC; J gene: TRBJ1-2; V gene: TRBV6-1; clone size: NA; D gene: NA
CDR3 protein: CASSQDREGGRTGELFF; CDR3 DNA: TGTGCCAGCAGCCAAGATCGGGAGGGGGGGCGCACCGGGGAGCTGTTTTTT; J gene: TRBJ2-2; V gene: TRBV4-2; clone size: NA; D gene: TRBD2
CDR3 protein: CASSETVLNSPLHF; CDR3 DNA: TGTGCCAGCAGTGAGACAGTGTTGAATTCACCCCTCCACTTT; J gene: TRBJ1-6; V gene: TRBV25-1; clone size: NA; D gene: NA
CDR3 protein: CASSQDQASGSSYEQYF; CDR3 DNA: TGTGCCAGCAGCCAAGATCAGGCTAGCGGAAGCTCCTACGAGCAGTACTTC; J gene: TRBJ2-7; V gene: TRBV4-2; clone size: NA; D gene: TRBD2
CDR3 protein: CASSRTANTEAFF; CDR3 DNA: TGCGCCAGCAGCCGGACAGCAAACACTGAAGCTTTCTTT; J gene: TRBJ1-1; V gene: TRBV5-1; clone size: NA; D gene: NA
CDR3 protein: CASSTRLGRGETQYF; CDR3 DNA: TGTGCCAGCAGCACCCGGCTTGGACGGGGAGAGACCCAGTACTTC; J gene: TRBJ2-5; V gene: TRBV5-6; clone size: NA; D gene: NA
CDR3 protein: CAISETAGNQETQYF; CDR3 DNA: TGTGCCATCAGTGAGACAGCGGGGAACCAAGAGACCCAGTACTTC; J gene: TRBJ2-5; V gene: TRBV10-3; clone size: once; D gene: TRBD2
CDR3 protein: CASSTYIAGRTYNEQFF; CDR3 DNA: TGTGCCAGCAGCACCTACATAGCGGGACGGACCTACAATGAGCAGTTCTTC; J gene: TRBJ2-1; V gene: TRBV5-6; clone size: NA; D gene: TRBD2